This T cell receptor (beta chain) originates from a study of response to subunit inactivated influenza vaccine. Study findings and constraints: Every seasonal influenza vaccination brings in few new T cells, the authors suggested.

The CDR3 covers 13 residues. The trim removed 6 bases at V and 5 bases at J, leaving 7 bases unmatched. Germline CDR1 reads DFQATT; CDR2 reads SNEGSKA (reference sequence). TCRdb called the RT-PCR reads again in MiXCR, with one record for every CDR3 protein. In the table there are roughly 500,000 distinct CDR3 sequences, 16% of which are singletons. About this clonotype itself: Its specificity is not known.

Source: CD4+ T cells sorted from PBMCs, taken roughly 24 months after vaccination. The origin of this receptor is a man aged 50 to 69 who received an inactivated influenza vaccine. The rearrangement joins TRBV20-1 to TRBJ2-1; TRBD2 agrees at 7 bases. As DNA, the CDR3 is TGCAGTGCCGGGGGGAGCGCCAACAATGAGCAGTTCTTC. Translating it yields CSAGGSANNEQFF.